A single sample gave rise to the 27 T cell receptor beta chains below, sequenced in a study of T-cell memory formation after mild COVID-19 (dated by TCRdb to the early 2020s). The library was built by means of 5' RACE. For sequencing, an Illumina NovaSeq 6000 was employed. TCRdb handled the public reads itself, with Q25 trimming in fastp and clone calling in MiXCR, and kept productive beta chains. Rows merge per CDR3 protein into single entries with the most common DNA and genes. Within this sample are some 600,000 distinct CDR3 sequences, with 17% of them counted one time only. The ten most abundant clones make up about 8.1% of the sample. Input material: PBMCs or a T cell subset sorted from them (not recorded which). These TCRs come from an adult woman who had mild COVID-19 (a few samples of this study predate the infection). The sample titles of this study are shuffled in the database, so cell type and time point are left out; the donor was told from shared clones.

The table lists this clonotype with a few counts. The chain recombines TRBV11-3 with TRBJ2-1; 12 bases are a match to TRBD2. The junction had 8 bases not matched to a gene; V was cut back by 5 bases and J by 3 bases. CDR3 length equals 17 residues. CDR1 and CDR2 (germline): SGHNT, YENEEA. CDR3: CASSTGLAGFSYNEQFF. In DNA, the CDR3 is TGTGCCAGCAGCACCGGACTAGCGGGATTTAGCTACAATGAGCAGTTCTTC.

This clonotype was recorded many times. The CDR3 sequence: CASSSSGGYNEQFF. The CDR3, as DNA: TGCGCCAGCAGCTCAAGCGGGGGGTACAATGAGCAGTTCTTC. V is TRBV5-1 and J is TRBJ2-1, with 9 bases fitting TRBD2. The V and J ends lost 3 bases and 4 bases, in that order; junction bases with no gene match: 2. The germline V gene has CDR1 SGHRS and CDR2 YFSETQ. This CDR3 region has 14 residues.

V is TRBV9 and J is TRBJ2-6; a possible D gene is TRBD2 (6 bases). CDR3 length: 16 residues. Germline CDR1 SGDLS, CDR2 YYNGEE. Trimming cost V 5 bases and J 2 bases, with 14 bases left between them. This chain's CDR3 is CASSQSGRPGANVLTF. DNA of the CDR3: TGTGCCAGCAGTCAGTCAGGGAGGCCTGGGGCCAACGTCCTGACTTTC.

This clonotype was found a few times. The CDR3 is CASSFFLGADTQYF. CDR3 DNA: TGTGCCAGCAGCTTTTTCCTAGGTGCAGATACGCAGTATTTT. The gene calls are TRBV7-8 and TRBJ2-3; no clear D. CDR1 is SGHVS and CDR2 is FQNEAQ in the germline V gene. This CDR3 contains 14 residues. Between the trimmed V and J ends, which lost 3 bases and 4 bases, there was a span of 11 bases.

The V call is TRBV20-1, the J call TRBJ1-1; 8 nucleotides align to TRBD1. The CDR3 runs 13 residues. Germline V gives CDR1 DFQATT, CDR2 SNEGSKA (reference sequence). J was trimmed by 10 bases and V by 2 bases; bases with no gene match: 9. The CDR3 nucleotides are TGCAGTGCTAGATCGCTCAGGGGGCACGCAGCTTTCTTT. Translated: CSARSLRGHAAFF.

Only a few counts were recorded for this clonotype. V gene TRBV6-6 combines with J gene TRBJ1-2, with unresolved D. V lost 4 bases, J lost 7 bases, and 16 bases lay in between. The CDR3 loop spans 14 amino acids. CDR1 and CDR2 from the germline V gene are MNHNY and SVGAGI (reference sequence). CDR3 residues: CASSFYRQASGYTF. The CDR3 nucleotides read TGTGCCAGCAGTTTTTACCGCCAGGCTAGTGGCTACACCTTC.

In its sample, this clonotype was seen a few times. J is TRBJ2-5 and V is TRBV6-2 or TRBV6-3; D is undetermined. Germline V gene sequence: CDR1 MNHEY, CDR2 SVGEGT. The CDR3 covers 13 residues. The germline V and J ends were trimmed by 3 bases and 2 bases, with 7 bases remaining between them. The CDR3 region is CASSYEPQETQYF. The CDR3 DNA reads TGTGCCAGCAGTTATGAGCCACAAGAGACCCAGTACTTC.

In its sample, this clonotype was seen a few times. The genes are TRBV6-5 and TRBJ1-2, with D possibly being TRBD1 (5 bases). This CDR3 is 15 amino acids long. Trimming shortened V by 0 bases and J by 8 bases, and 16 bases separated the two germline ends. Germline loops: CDR1 MNHEY, CDR2 SVGAGI. CDR3 residues: CASSYSRGLRGGYTF. The CDR3 DNA follows: TGTGCCAGCAGTTACTCGAGAGGTTTACGGGGGGGCTACACCTTC.

V usage is TRBV19 and J usage is TRBJ1-1; maybe TRBD1 (6 bases). The CDR3 loop spans 15 amino acids. V was cut by 0 bases and J by 0 bases, with 8 bases left in between. Germline CDR1 is LNHDA and CDR2 is SQIVND (reference sequence). In nucleotides, the CDR3 is TGTGCCAGTAGTATAGAAACAGGGTTGAACACTGAAGCTTTCTTT. It yields the protein CASSIETGLNTEAFF.

The rearrangement links TRBV18 to TRBJ2-1; D remains ambiguous. Germline V gene lookup returns CDR1 KGHSH and CDR2 LQKENI. This CDR3 contains 15 residues. V was trimmed by 3 bases and J by 9 bases, leaving 18 bases between them. CDR3: CASSPSTGGMSEQFF. CDR3 coding DNA: TGTGCCAGCTCACCTTCAACCGGCGGTATGAGTGAGCAGTTCTTC.

This clonotype showed up just a few times. In DNA form, the CDR3 reads TGTGCCAGCAGCCAAGGATATGACAGATTAAATCAGCCCCAGCATTTT. Protein: CASSQGYDRLNQPQHF. V and J are TRBV3-1 and TRBJ1-5; D perhaps matches TRBD1 (5 bases). The germline V and J ends were trimmed by 1 base and 4 bases, with 14 bases remaining between them. Germline CDR1 LGHDT, CDR2 YNNKEL (reference sequence). This CDR3 is 16 amino acids long.

The rearrangement links TRBV5-5 to TRBJ2-6; tentative D call: TRBD2 (6 bases). Trimming left V 2 bases short and J 0 bases short, with 12 bases between. The germline V gene encodes CDR1 SGHKS and CDR2 YYEKEE (reference sequence). There are 17 residues in the CDR3. CDR3 bases: TGTGCCAGCAGCTTAGTAGCCGGGAGCTCTGGGGCCAACGTCCTGACTTTC. Amino acid sequence: CASSLVAGSSGANVLTF.

This chain uses TRBV6-4 with TRBJ1-1, with TRBD1 as a possible D gene (5 bases). V was cut by 6 bases and J by 7 bases, with 12 bases left in between. The CDR3 totals 12 residues. Germline V gene lookup returns CDR1 MRHNA and CDR2 SNTAGT. DNA of the CDR3: TGTGCCAGCAGAGACAGCGGAGGTGAAGCTTTCTTT. Translated, it gives CASRDSGGEAFF.

In this sample, this clonotype turned up a few times. The chain carries TRBV12-3 or TRBV12-4 and TRBJ1-2; the D gene is possibly TRBD1 (5 bases). The length of the CDR3 is 14 residues. Trimming shortened V by 5 bases and J by 8 bases, and 18 bases separated the two germline ends. CDR3 amino acids: CASSPRDVTPGYTF. In nucleotides, the CDR3 is TGTGCCAGCAGTCCCCGGGACGTCACACCCGGCTACACCTTC.

The J gene is TRBJ2-5, the V gene TRBV4-2, with D hard to call. The germline V gene has CDR1 LGHNA and CDR2 YNFKEQ. V was pared by 0 bases and J by 2 bases, with 16 bases between. The CDR3 length is 17 residues. In DNA form, the CDR3 reads TGTGCCAGCAGCCAAGAAGCCCAGGTTTGGGAACAAGAGACCCAGTACTTC. It encodes CASSQEAQVWEQETQYF.

This chain joins TRBV20-1 and TRBJ2-7; 8 nucleotides match TRBD2. The CDR3 runs 14 residues. J lost 5 bases, V lost 6 bases, and 12 bases had no gene match. Germline values: CDR1 DFQATT, CDR2 SNEGSKA (reference sequence). The CDR3 spells CSAVAVAGINEQYF. For the CDR3, the DNA is TGCAGTGCCGTCGCGGTAGCGGGAATAAACGAGCAGTACTTC.

The chain employs TRBV7-9 and TRBJ2-7; D ambiguous. The V end was cut by 4 bases, the J end by 2 bases, with 9 bases between. CDR1 and CDR2 from the germline V gene are SEHNR and FQNEAQ (reference sequence). The CDR3 sequence is 13 residues long. The CDR3 reads CASSSPNTYEQYF. The CDR3 DNA follows: TGTGCCAGCAGCTCCCCCAATACCTACGAGCAGTACTTC.

This clonotype was counted a few times. The rearrangement joins TRBV20-1 to TRBJ2-1; 8 nucleotides line up with TRBD2. J was trimmed by 10 bases and V by 5 bases; bases with no gene match: 7. This CDR3 region has 12 residues. CDR1 is DFQATT and CDR2 is SNEGSKA in the germline V gene (reference sequence). The DNA for the CDR3 is TGCAGTGCTGACGATAGCGGGAAGGAGCAGTTCTTC. Translation gives CSADDSGKEQFF.

The chain has TRBV6-1 and TRBJ1-6, with 7 bases aligning to TRBD1. Germline-derived CDR1 and CDR2 are MNHNS and SASEGT. V shed 3 bases, J shed 9 bases, and the junction held 8 bases outside the gene matches. The CDR3 is 15 amino acids. In DNA, the CDR3 is TGTGCCAGCAGTGACCCCGGGACAGAGCCTTCACCCCTCCACTTT. Its translation is CASSDPGTEPSPLHF.

This clonotype has more than one count but fewer than ten. The gene calls are TRBV5-6 and TRBJ2-3; TRBD2 matches at 9 bases. From germline, CDR1 is SGHDT and CDR2 YYEEEE. CDR3 length equals 16 residues. With 0 bases clipped from V and 0 bases from J, the junction kept 2 bases outside the gene matches. CDR3 protein: CASSLERGASTDTQYF. The CDR3 coding sequence is TGTGCCAGCAGCTTGGAGCGGGGGGCGAGCACAGATACGCAGTATTTT.

This clonotype was counted a few times. V and J are TRBV7-9 and TRBJ2-7, with 9 positions matching TRBD2. The CDR3 runs to 14 residues. CDR1 is SEHNR and CDR2 is FQNEAQ in the germline V gene (reference sequence). J lost 4 bases, V lost 3 bases, and 4 bases had no gene match. The CDR3 DNA is TGTGCCAGCAGCTTCAGCGGGGGGCGGTACGAGCAGTACTTC. Translating gives CASSFSGGRYEQYF.

The genes are TRBV27 and TRBJ1-1; D is ambiguous. There are 15 residues in the CDR3. Germline values: CDR1 MNHEY, CDR2 SMNVEV (reference sequence). With 3 bases removed from V and 0 bases from J, the gap between germline ends came to 11 bases. The CDR3 loop is CASSLAGTMNTEAFF. The CDR3, as DNA: TGTGCCAGCAGTTTGGCAGGTACCATGAACACTGAAGCTTTCTTT.

The gene calls are TRBV9 and TRBJ2-1; D not resolved. The germline gives CDR1 SGDLS, CDR2 YYNGEE. Trimming cost V 2 bases and J 0 bases, with 9 bases left between them. The CDR3 runs 15 residues. DNA for the CDR3: TGTGCCAGCAGCGTTGGAATGAACTCCTACAATGAGCAGTTCTTC. Residues: CASSVGMNSYNEQFF.

This rearrangement joins TRBV3-1 to TRBJ1-1; D perhaps matches TRBD1 (5 bases). The CDR3 is 14 residues long. CDR1 LGHDT and CDR2 YNNKEL come from the germline V gene (reference sequence). The germline V and J ends were trimmed by 3 bases and 1 base, with 9 bases remaining between them. This CDR3 reads CASSQRGSNTEAFF. In DNA form, the CDR3 reads TGTGCCAGCAGCCAGCGGGGGTCGAACACTGAAGCTTTCTTT. The whole variable domain, filled in from reference TRBV3-1 and TRBJ1-1, reads DTAVSQTPKYLVTQMGNDKSIKCEQNLGHDTMYWYKQDSKKFLKIMFSYNNKELIINETVPNRFSPKSPDKAHLNLHINSLELGDSAVYFCASSQRGSNTEAFFGQGTRLTVV.

This clonotype was observed many times. V usage is TRBV29-1 and J usage is TRBJ2-3; 9 bases are shared with TRBD2. The V and J ends lost 6 bases and 0 bases, in that order; junction bases with no gene match: 7. Germline V CDR1 and CDR2: SQVTM, ANQGSEA. CDR3 length equals 15 residues. This CDR3 reads CSVRAGTSSTDTQYF. In nucleotides, the CDR3 is TGCAGCGTGAGGGCCGGGACTAGCAGCACAGATACGCAGTATTTT.

The rearrangement uses TRBV9 and TRBJ2-7; D not resolved. The CDR3 is 15 residues long. Trimming removed 0 bases from V and 5 bases from J, with 15 bases in between. Germline V CDR1 and CDR2: SGDLS, YYNGEE. CDR3 loop: CASSVESAGDDEQYF. The DNA for the CDR3 is TGTGCCAGCAGCGTAGAGTCGGCAGGAGACGACGAGCAGTACTTC.

The chain is built from TRBV10-3 and TRBJ2-5; a weak D match, TRBD1 (6 bases). Trimming removed 3 bases from V and 5 bases from J, with 13 bases in between. The CDR3 consists of 14 residues. CDR1 ENHRY and CDR2 SYGVKD come from the germline V gene. The CDR3 DNA follows: TGTGCCATCAGTGAAGGGACAAGCCGGGAGACCCAGTACTTC. Translation: CAISEGTSRETQYF.